This T cell receptor beta chain was sequenced during a study of T cell repertoires in cytomegalovirus infection. Study as a whole: CMV infection and matching HLA type were both indicated by public TCR beta signatures.

On this clonotype itself: What it binds is unknown.

The CDR3 covers 15 residues. Trimming took off 1 base at V and 10 bases at J, with 17 bases between the two ends. Germline lookup yields CDR1 LNHDA and CDR2 SQIVND (reference sequence). MiXCR, run by TCRdb on the reads, gives a single entry per CDR3 protein. The sample contains 650,000 to 900,000 distinct CDR3 sequences, 32% of which appear only once. This receptor was identified in a human donor in good health (CMV status not recorded). Some clones in this sample may be carry-over from other donors' samples. Sequencing was performed on cultured CD8+ T cells from PBMCs, taken from culture after CMV antigen stimulation. The chain carries TRBV19 and TRBJ2-1; D uncertain. The CDR3 loop reads CASSIARVAVGEQFF. The CDR3 DNA follows: TGTGCCAGTAGTATAGCAAGAGTTGCAGTTGGGGAGCAGTTCTTC.